These T cell receptor beta chains were read from a single sample in a study of beta chain features in type 1 diabetes. Clones were sequenced by immunoSEQ multiplex PCR, and TCRdb holds only the in-frame ones, with some missing. The data show 130,000 to 150,000 clones, with approximately 9.2% seen just once and about 0.66% held by the top ten. Sequenced: central memory CD4+ T cells from blood. The receptors were gathered from a young man in good health. The CDR3 runs from the conserved cysteine through the conserved F or W. D genes are given only for firm matches. Some rows mark clone size as missing; the rest say once, few, many or name a class of expanded clone.

>TRBV7-2|TRBD2|TRBJ2-1|few
TGTGCCAGCAGCGCCGGGACTAGCGGGGCCAATGAGCAGTTCTTC
CASSAGTSGANEQFF
>TRBV7-3|NA|TRBJ2-5|few
TGTGCCAGCAGCCCACAGGTTCAGGAGACCCAGTACTTC
CASSPQVQETQYF
>TRBV28|TRBD1|TRBJ1-2|NA
TGTGCCAGCAGTTTCGACAGGGGGTATGGCTACACCTTC
CASSFDRGYGYTF
>TRBV5-1|NA|TRBJ1-1|NA
TGCGCCAGCAGCCGGGCCCAGGGCACTGAAGCTTTCTTT
CASSRAQGTEAFF
>TRBV18|NA|TRBJ2-5|few
TGTGCCAGCTCACCCAAATTTCAAGAGACCCAGTACTTC
CASSPKFQETQYF
>TRBV6-6|TRBD2|TRBJ2-1|few
TGTGCCAGCTTGTGGGGGGGAACCTACAATGAGCAGTTCTTC
CASLWGGTYNEQFF
>TRBV15|NA|TRBJ1-2|few
TGTGCCACCAGCAGAGTCGAGGGCGGCTACACCTTC
CATSRVEGGYTF
>TRBV5-1|NA|TRBJ1-2|few
TGCGCCAGCAGCCCCGGAGGTGGGACTAACTATGGCTACACCTTC
CASSPGGGTNYGYTF
>TRBV9|TRBD2|TRBJ2-5|few
TGTGCCAGCAGCCCCGGTGCTAGCGGGGTCCAAGAGACCCAGTACTTC
CASSPGASGVQETQYF
>TRBV4-2|TRBD2|TRBJ2-1|few
TGTGCCAGCAGCCAAAGTTGGACTAGCTTGGGAATAGAGCAGTTCTTC
CASSQSWTSLGIEQFF
>TRBV9|NA|TRBJ2-1|NA
TGTGCCAGCAGCCGCAATTCTGCCGCGGATGAGCAGTTCTTC
CASSRNSAADEQFF
>TRBV11-3|NA|TRBJ2-2|NA
TGTGCCAGCAGCCCACGGGACTCGCGGGCCGGGGAGCTGTTTTTT
CASSPRDSRAGELFF
>TRBV18|NA|TRBJ2-5|NA
TGTGCCAGCTCCGCCGGGACATACCAAGAGACCCAGTACTTC
CASSAGTYQETQYF
>TRBV10-3|TRBD2|TRBJ2-3|many
TGTGCCATCAGCGGACTAGCGTTAAGCACAGATACGCAGTATTTT
CAISGLALSTDTQYF
>TRBV4-1|NA|TRBJ1-2|NA
TGCGCCAGCAGCCTCGAGGGAGAGGATAACTATGGCTACACCTTC
CASSLEGEDNYGYTF
>TRBV2|TRBD1|TRBJ1-2|few
TGTGCCAGCAGCCAGACCACAGGGGGCGCGGTAGGCTACACCTTC
CASSQTTGGAVGYTF
>TRBV7-2|TRBD1|TRBJ2-2|few
TGTGCCAGCAGCTCGGGACAGGCCACCGGGGAGCTGTTTTTT
CASSSGQATGELFF
>TRBV29-1|TRBD2|TRBJ2-1|many
TGCAGCGGGGGACTAGCGTGGGATGAGCAGTTCTTC
CSGGLAWDEQFF
>TRBV29-1|TRBD1|TRBJ1-1|few
TGCAGCGTTGCACGGGGACAGGGTTCCTCTGAAGCTTTCTTT
CSVARGQGSSEAFF
>TRBV6-6|NA|TRBJ2-2|few
TGTGCCAGCAGTTACTCGACTAGGCACACCGGGGAGCTGTTTTTT
CASSYSTRHTGELFF
>TRBV6-1|TRBD2|TRBJ2-7|few
TGTGCCAGCAGTTATGGCGGTAGCGGGGGCGAGCAGTACTTC
CASSYGGSGGEQYF
>TRBV4-2|NA|TRBJ2-7|few
TGTGCCAGCAGCCAAGAATTTTCGTCTCCTACGCAGCAGTACTTC
CASSQEFSSPTQQYF
>TRBV11-2|NA|TRBJ2-7|NA
TGTGCCAGCAGCTTAGGATTCGGCGGGGTCGAGCAGTACTTC
CASSLGFGGVEQYF
>TRBV9|NA|TRBJ2-7|NA
TGTGCCAGCGGGGGACAAGACTACGAGCAGTACTTC
CASGGQDYEQYF
>TRBV2|NA|TRBJ1-5|few
TGTGCCAGCAATCCTCAGGGGCAGAGGAGCAATCAGCCCCAGCATTTT
CASNPQGQRSNQPQHF
>TRBV5-1|TRBD2|TRBJ2-5|NA
TGCGCCAGCAGGCGGGAGGGGGAGACCCAGTACTTC
CASRREGETQYF
>TRBV15|NA|TRBJ2-2|NA
TGTGCCACCAGCAGAGATGCAGGGAAGAACACCGGGGAGCTGTTTTTT
CATSRDAGKNTGELFF
>TRBV7-2|TRBD2|TRBJ2-3|NA
TGTGCCAGCAGCACCCTAGCGGGGGGCTCGGATACGCAGTATTTT
CASSTLAGGSDTQYF
>TRBV19|NA|TRBJ2-5|few
TGTGCCAGTACCGGTGCGGACCAAGAGACCCAGTACTTC
CASTGADQETQYF
>TRBV2|NA|TRBJ2-2|NA
TGTGCCAGCAGTGATGCGGGCGGGAACACCGGGGAGCTGTTTTTT
CASSDAGGNTGELFF
>TRBV10-3|TRBD1|TRBJ1-1|many
TGTGCCAGTACAGGGGACACTGAAGCTTTCTTT
CASTGDTEAFF
>TRBV7-6|TRBD1|TRBJ2-5|few
TGTGCCAGCAGCTCAAGGACAGGGATCGAGTTGAGAGAGACCCAGTACTTC
CASSSRTGIELRETQYF
>TRBV7-3|TRBD2|TRBJ2-2|few
TGTGCCAGCAGCTTTAGCGGGGGGAAAACCGGGGAGCTGTTTTTT
CASSFSGGKTGELFF
>TRBV5-1|NA|TRBJ1-3|NA
TGCGCCAGCGGCGAGGGCTCTGGAAACACCATATATTTT
CASGEGSGNTIYF
>TRBV7-2|TRBD2|TRBJ2-1|NA
TGTGCCAGCCTCGAGGCTAGCGGGGGGGCTTACAATGAGCAGTTCTTC
CASLEASGGAYNEQFF
>TRBV10-3|NA|TRBJ2-5|NA
TGTGCCATCAAAGGGGATCAAGAGACCCAGTACTTC
CAIKGDQETQYF
>TRBV9|TRBD1|TRBJ1-2|few
TGTGCCAGCAGCCCCCGGACAGGGTTAAACTATGGCTACACCTTC
CASSPRTGLNYGYTF
>TRBV6-5|TRBD1|TRBJ1-5|few
TGTGCCAGCAGACCCGGGACAGGGGGGCCCCAGCATTTT
CASRPGTGGPQHF
>TRBV30|NA|TRBJ2-1|NA
TGTGCCTGGAGTACTCCCCTAAGGAGCTCCTACAATGAGCAGTTCTTC
CAWSTPLRSSYNEQFF
>TRBV18|TRBD1|TRBJ2-5|few
TGTGCCAGCTCACCGGGACAGGGGGCGGAGACCCAGTACTTC
CASSPGQGAETQYF
>TRBV18|TRBD1|TRBJ1-2|NA
TGTGCCAGCTCAACCGGGACAGGTGATGGCTACACCTTC
CASSTGTGDGYTF
>TRBV7-9|TRBD1|TRBJ1-5|many
TGTGCCAGCAGCCCAGGGGGCGGCAATCAGCCCCAGCATTTT
CASSPGGGNQPQHF
>TRBV9|TRBD1|TRBJ1-5|NA
TGTGCCAGCAGCTTCGGGGGGACCGACAGGGGGAATCAGCCCCAGCATTTT
CASSFGGTDRGNQPQHF
>TRBV20-1|NA|TRBJ2-5|NA
TGCAGTGCCTACGGGGAACGCCAGTACTTC
CSAYGERQYF
>TRBV28|TRBD2|TRBJ2-7|NA
TGTGCCAGCCCCCCGAGGACTAGCGGGGGGGCCAACGACGAGCAGTACTTC
CASPPRTSGGANDEQYF